This record concerns one TCR beta chain sequence. The antigen remains unidentified. With 5 bases clipped from V and 3 bases from J, the junction kept 8 bases outside the gene matches. CDR3 length: 15 residues. Germline CDR1 and CDR2: GTSNPN and SVGIG (reference sequence). This entry is derived from a study of OX40 agonist ivuxolimab in advanced cancers. Study conclusions and caveats: On average, CD8+ T cells had more expanded clones than CD4+.

Measured with immunoSEQ multiplex PCR; TCRdb has only the in-frame clones, and not every one. Found here are about 69,000 clones, approximately 80% of them singletons; the top ten hold under 2.5%. The sample in question was CD4+ or CD8+ T cells sorted from blood, obtained in a trial of the OX40 agonist ivuxolimab. V is TRBV30 and J is TRBJ2-1, with TRBD2 identical over 9 bases. This receptor was identified in an adult with an advanced solid tumor such as melanoma, head and neck, liver or kidney cancer. In DNA form, the CDR3 reads TGTGCCTGGGCCGGGGATAGCGGGAGCTACAATGAGCAGTTCTTC. Residues: CAWAGDSGSYNEQFF.